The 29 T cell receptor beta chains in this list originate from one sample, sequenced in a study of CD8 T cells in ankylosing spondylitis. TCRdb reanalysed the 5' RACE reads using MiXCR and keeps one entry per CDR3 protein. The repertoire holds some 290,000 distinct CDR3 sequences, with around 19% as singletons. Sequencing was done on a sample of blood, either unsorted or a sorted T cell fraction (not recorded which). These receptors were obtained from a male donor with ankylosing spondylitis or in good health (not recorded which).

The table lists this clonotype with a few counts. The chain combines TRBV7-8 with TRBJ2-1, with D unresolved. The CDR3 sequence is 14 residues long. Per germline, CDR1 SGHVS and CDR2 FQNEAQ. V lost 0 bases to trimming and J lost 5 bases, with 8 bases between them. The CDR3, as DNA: TGTGCCAGCAGCTTAGCGGCAAGACACAATGAGCAGTTCTTC. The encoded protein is CASSLAARHNEQFF.

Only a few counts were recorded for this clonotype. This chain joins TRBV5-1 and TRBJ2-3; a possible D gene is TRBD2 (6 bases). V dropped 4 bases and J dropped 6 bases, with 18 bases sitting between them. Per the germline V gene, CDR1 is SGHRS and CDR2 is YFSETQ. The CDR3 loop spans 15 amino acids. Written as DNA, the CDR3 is TGCGCCAGCAGCAGCGGACTAACGTCATCGGATACGCAGTATTTT. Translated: CASSSGLTSSDTQYF. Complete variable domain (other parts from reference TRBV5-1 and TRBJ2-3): KAGVTQTPRYLIKTRGQQVTLSCSPISGHRSVSWYQQTPGQGLQFLFEYFSETQRNKGNFPGRFSGRQFSNSRSEMNVSTLELGDSALYLCASSSGLTSSDTQYFGPGTRLTVL.

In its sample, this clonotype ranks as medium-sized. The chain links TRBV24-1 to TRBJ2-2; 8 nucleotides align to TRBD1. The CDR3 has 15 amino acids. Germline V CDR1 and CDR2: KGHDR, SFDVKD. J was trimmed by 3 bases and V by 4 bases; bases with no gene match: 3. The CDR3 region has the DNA TGTGCCACCAGTGACCCGGGACAGGACACCGGGGAGCTGTTTTTT. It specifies CATSDPGQDTGELFF.

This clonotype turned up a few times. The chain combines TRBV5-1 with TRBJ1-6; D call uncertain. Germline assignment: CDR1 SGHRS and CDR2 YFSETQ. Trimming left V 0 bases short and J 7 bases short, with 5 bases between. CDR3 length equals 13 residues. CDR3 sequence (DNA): TGCGCCAGCAGCTTGGGTATGAATTCACCCCTCCACTTT. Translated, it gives CASSLGMNSPLHF.

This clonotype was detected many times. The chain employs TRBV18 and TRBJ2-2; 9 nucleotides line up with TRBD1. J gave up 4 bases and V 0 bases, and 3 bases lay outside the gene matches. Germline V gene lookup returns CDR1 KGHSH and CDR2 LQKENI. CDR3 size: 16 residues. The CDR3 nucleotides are TGTGCCAGCTCACCACCGGGACAGGGAGGCACCGGGGAGCTGTTTTTT. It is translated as CASSPPGQGGTGELFF.

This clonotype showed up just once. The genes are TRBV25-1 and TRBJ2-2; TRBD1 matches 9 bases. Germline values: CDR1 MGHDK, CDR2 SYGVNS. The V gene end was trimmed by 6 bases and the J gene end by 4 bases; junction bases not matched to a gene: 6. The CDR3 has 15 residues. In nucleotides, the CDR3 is TGTGCCAGCAGCCTACAGGGGGCGGGCACCGGGGAGCTGTTTTTT. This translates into CASSLQGAGTGELFF.

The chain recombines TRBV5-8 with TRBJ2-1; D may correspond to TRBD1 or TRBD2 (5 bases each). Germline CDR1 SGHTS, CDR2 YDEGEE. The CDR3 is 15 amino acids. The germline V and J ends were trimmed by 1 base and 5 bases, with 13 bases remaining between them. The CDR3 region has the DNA TGTGCCAGCAGCTTGCCGAGGGGCAGGAACAATGAGCAGTTCTTC. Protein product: CASSLPRGRNNEQFF.

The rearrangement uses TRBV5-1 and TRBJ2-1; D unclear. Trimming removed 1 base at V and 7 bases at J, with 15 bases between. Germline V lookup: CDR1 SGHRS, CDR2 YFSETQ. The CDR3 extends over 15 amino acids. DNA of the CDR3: TGCGCCAGCAGCTTGCTTGTTGGTAGTCGGAATGAGCAGTTCTTC. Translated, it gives CASSLLVGSRNEQFF.

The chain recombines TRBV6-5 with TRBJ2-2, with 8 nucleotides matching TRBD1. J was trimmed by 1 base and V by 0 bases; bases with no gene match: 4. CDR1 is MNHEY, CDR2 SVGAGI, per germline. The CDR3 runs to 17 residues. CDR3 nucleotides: TGTGCCAGCAGTTACTCACCTGGGACAGGGAACACCGGGGAGCTGTTTTTT. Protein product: CASSYSPGTGNTGELFF.

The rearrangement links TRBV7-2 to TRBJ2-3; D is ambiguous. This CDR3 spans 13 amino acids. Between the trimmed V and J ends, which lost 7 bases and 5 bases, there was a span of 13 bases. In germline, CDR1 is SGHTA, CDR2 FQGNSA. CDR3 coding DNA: TGTGCCAGCACCCGAACAAGCTTAGATACGCAGTATTTT. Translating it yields CASTRTSLDTQYF.

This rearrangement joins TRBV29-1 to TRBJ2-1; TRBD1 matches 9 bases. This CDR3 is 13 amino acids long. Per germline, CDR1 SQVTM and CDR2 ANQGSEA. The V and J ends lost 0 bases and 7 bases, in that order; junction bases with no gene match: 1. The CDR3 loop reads CSVEDGTGNEQFF. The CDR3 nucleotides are TGCAGCGTTGAAGATGGGACAGGGAATGAGCAGTTCTTC.

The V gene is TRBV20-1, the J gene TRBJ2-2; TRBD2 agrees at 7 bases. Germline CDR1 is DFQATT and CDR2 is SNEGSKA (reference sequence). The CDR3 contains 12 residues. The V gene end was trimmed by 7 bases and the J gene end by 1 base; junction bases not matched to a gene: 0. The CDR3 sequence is CSGGGNTGELFF. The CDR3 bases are TGCAGTGGCGGGGGGAACACCGGGGAGCTGTTTTTT.

CDR3 sequence: CASSPRDEGNEKLFF. CDR3 DNA sequence: TGCGCCAGCAGCCCCCGGGACGAGGGGAATGAAAAACTGTTTTTT. The chain combines TRBV5-1 with TRBJ1-4, with D tentatively TRBD1 (5 bases). Germline CDR1 is SGHRS and CDR2 is YFSETQ. Trimming shortened V by 4 bases and J by 5 bases, and 15 bases separated the two germline ends. The CDR3 spans 15 residues.

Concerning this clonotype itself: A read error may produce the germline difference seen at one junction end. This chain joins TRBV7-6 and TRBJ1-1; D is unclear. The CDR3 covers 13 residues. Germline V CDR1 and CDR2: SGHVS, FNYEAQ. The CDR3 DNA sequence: TGTACCAGCAGCTTAAACAGCGTCACTGAAGCTTTCTTT. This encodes CTSSLNSVTEAFF.

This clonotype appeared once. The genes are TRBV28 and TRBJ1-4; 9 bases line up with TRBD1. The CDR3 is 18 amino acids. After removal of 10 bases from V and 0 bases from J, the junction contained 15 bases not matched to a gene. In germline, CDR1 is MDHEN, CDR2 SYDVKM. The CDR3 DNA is TGTGCCAACAGCCCGGACAGGGGACACCCTTCAACTAATGAAAAACTGTTTTTT. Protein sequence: CANSPDRGHPSTNEKLFF. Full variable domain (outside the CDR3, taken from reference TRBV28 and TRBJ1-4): DVKVTQSSRYLVKRTGEKVFLECVQDMDHENMFWYRQDPGLGLRLIYFSYDVKMKEKGDIPEGYSVSREKKERFSLILESASTNQTSMYLCANSPDRGHPSTNEKLFFGSGTQLSVL.

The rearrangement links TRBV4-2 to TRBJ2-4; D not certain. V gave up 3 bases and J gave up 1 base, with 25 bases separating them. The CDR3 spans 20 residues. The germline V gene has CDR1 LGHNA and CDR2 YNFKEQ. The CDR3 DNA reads TGTGCCAGCAGCCATGCCGGGCCCGGGTCCCAACCTGGGGCCAAAAACATTCAGTACTTC. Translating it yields CASSHAGPGSQPGAKNIQYF.

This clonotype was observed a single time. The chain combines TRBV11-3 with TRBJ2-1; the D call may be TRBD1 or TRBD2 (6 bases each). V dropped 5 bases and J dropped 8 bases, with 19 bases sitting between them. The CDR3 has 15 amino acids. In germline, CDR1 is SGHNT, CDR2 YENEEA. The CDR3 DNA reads TGTGCCAGCAGCCCTGGGGGGCCCGAAGCGTATGAGCAGTTCTTC. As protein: CASSPGGPEAYEQFF.

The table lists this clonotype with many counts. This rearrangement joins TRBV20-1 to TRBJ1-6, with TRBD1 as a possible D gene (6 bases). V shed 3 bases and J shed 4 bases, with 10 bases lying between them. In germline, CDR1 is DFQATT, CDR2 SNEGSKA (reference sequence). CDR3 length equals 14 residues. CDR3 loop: CSASQTGYNSPLHF. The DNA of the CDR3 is TGCAGTGCTAGTCAGACAGGTTATAATTCACCCCTCCACTTT.

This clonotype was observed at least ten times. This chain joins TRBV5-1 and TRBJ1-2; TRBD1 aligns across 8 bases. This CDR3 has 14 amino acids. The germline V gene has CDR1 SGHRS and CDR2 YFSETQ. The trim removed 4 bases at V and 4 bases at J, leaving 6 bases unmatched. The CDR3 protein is CASSPGQGGYGYTF. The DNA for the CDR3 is TGCGCCAGCAGCCCCGGACAGGGCGGCTATGGCTACACCTTC.

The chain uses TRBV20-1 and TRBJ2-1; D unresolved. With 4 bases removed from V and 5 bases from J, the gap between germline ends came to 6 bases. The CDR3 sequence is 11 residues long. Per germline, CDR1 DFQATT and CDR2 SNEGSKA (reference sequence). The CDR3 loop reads CSANRNNEQFF. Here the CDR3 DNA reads TGCAGTGCTAACAGAAACAATGAGCAGTTCTTC.

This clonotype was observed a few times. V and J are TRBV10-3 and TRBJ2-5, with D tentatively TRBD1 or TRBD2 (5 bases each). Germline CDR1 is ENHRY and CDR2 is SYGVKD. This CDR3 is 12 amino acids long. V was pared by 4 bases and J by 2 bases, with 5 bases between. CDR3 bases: TGTGCCATCAGTGGGGGGCAAGAGACCCAGTACTTC. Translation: CAISGGQETQYF.

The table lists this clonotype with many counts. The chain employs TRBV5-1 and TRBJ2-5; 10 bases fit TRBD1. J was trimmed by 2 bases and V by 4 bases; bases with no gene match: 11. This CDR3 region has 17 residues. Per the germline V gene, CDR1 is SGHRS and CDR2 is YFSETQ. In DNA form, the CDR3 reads TGCGCCAGCAGCCACCCCGCGGACAGGGGGAATCAAGAGACCCAGTACTTC. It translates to CASSHPADRGNQETQYF.

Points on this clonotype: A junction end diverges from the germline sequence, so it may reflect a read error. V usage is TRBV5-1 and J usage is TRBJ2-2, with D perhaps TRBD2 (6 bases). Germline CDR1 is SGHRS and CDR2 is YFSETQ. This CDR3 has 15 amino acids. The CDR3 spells CASSPVARGTGALFF. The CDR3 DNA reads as TGCGCCAGCAGCCCGGTGGCGCGGGGCACCGGGGCGCTGTTTTTT.

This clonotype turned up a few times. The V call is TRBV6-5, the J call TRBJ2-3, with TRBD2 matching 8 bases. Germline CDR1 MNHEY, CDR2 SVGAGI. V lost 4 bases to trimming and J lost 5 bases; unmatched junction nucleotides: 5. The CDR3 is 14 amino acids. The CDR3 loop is CASSSLAGGDTQYF. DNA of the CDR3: TGTGCCAGCAGTTCCCTAGCGGGCGGAGATACGCAGTATTTT.

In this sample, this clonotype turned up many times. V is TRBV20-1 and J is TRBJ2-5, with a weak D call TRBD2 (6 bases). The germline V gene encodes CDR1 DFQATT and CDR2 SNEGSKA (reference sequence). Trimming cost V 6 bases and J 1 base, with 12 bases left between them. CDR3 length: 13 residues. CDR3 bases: TGCAGTGCCCCCCCGGGAGTCCAAGAGACCCAGTACTTC. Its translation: CSAPPGVQETQYF.

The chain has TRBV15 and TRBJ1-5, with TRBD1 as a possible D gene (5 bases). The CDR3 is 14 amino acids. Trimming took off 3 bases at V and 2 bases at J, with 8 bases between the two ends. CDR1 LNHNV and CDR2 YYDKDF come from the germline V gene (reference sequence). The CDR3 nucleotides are TGTGCCACCAGCAGTCGGGACGGCAATCAGCCCCAGCATTTT. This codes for CATSSRDGNQPQHF.

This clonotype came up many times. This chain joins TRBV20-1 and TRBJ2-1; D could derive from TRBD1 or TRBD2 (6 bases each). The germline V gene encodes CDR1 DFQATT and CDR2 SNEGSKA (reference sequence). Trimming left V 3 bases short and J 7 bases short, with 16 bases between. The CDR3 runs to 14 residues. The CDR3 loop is CSASWGAFSNEQFF. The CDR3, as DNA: TGCAGTGCTAGCTGGGGGGCCTTTTCTAATGAGCAGTTCTTC.

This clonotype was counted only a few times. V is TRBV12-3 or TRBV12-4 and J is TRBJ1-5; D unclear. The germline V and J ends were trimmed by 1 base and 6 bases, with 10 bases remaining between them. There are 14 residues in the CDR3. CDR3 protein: CASSLEGHSQPQHF. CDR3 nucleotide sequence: TGTGCCAGCAGTTTAGAAGGGCATAGTCAGCCCCAGCATTTT.

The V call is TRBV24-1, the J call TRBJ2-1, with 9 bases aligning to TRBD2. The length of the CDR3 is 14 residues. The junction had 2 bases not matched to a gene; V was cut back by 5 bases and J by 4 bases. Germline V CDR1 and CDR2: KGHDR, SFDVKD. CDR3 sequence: CATSVRGGYNEQFF. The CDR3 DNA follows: TGTGCCACCAGTGTGCGGGGGGGATACAATGAGCAGTTCTTC.